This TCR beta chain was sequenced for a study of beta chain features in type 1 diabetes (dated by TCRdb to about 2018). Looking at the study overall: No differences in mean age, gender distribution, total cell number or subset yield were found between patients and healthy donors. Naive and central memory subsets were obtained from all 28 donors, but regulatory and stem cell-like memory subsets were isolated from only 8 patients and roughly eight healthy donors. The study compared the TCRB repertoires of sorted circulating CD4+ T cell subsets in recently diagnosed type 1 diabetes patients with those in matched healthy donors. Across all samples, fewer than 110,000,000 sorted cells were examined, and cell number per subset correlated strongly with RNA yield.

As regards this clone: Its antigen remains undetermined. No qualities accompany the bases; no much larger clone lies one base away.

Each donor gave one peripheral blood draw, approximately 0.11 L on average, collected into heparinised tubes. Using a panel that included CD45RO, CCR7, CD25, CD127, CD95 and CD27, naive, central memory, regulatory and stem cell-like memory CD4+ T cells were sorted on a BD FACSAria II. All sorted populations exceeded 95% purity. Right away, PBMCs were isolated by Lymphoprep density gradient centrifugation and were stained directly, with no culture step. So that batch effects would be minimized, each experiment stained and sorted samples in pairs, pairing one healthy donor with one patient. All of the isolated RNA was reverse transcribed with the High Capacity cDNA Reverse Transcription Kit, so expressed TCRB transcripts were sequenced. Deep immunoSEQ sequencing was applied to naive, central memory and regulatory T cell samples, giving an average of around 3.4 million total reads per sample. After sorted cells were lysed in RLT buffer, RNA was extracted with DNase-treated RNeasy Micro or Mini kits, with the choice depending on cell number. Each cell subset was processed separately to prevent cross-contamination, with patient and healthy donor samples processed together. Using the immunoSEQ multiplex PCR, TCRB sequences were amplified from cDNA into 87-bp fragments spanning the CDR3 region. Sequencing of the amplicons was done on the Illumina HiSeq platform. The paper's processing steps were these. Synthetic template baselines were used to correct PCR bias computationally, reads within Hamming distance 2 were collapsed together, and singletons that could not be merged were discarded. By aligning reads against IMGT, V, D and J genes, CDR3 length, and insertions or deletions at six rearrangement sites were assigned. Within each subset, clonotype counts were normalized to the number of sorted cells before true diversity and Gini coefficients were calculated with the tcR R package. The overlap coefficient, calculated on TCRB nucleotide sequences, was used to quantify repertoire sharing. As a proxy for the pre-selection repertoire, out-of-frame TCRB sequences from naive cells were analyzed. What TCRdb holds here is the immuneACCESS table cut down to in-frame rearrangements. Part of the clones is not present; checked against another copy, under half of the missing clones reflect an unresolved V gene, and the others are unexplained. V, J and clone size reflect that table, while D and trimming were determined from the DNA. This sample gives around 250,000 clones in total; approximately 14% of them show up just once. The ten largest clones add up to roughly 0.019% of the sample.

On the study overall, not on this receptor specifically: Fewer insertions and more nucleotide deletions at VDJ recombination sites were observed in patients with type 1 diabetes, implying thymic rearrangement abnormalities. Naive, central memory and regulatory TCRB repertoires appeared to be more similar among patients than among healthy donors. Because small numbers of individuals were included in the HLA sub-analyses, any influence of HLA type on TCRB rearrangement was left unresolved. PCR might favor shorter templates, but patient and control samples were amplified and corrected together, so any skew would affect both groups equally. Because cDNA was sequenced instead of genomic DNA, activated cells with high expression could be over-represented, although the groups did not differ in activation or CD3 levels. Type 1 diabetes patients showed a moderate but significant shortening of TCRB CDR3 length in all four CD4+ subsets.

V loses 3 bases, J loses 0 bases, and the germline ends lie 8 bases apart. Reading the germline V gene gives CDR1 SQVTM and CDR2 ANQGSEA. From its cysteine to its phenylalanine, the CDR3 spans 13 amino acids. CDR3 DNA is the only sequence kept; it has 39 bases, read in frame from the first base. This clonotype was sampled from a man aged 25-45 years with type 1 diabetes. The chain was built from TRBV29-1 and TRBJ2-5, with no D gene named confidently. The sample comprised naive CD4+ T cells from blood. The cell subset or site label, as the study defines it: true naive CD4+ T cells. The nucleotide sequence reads TGCAGCGTTGATCCCAGATACCAAGAGACCCAGTACTTC. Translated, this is CSVDPRYQETQYF.